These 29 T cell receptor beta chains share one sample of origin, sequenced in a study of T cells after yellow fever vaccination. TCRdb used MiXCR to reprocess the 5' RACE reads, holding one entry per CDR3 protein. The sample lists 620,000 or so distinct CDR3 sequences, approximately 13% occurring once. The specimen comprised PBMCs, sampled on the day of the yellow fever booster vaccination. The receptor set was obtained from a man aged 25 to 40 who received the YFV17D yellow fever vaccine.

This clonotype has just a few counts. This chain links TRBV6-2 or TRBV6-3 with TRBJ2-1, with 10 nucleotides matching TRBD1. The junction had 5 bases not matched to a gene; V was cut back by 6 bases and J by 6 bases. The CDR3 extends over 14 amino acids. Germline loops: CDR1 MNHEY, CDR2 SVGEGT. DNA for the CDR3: TGTGCCAGCAGGAGACAGGGGGCGTTCAATGAGCAGTTCTTC. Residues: CASRRQGAFNEQFF.

The CDR3 is CASSLSHQETQYF. The CDR3 DNA reads as TGTGCCAGCAGCTTGTCCCACCAAGAGACCCAGTACTTC. This chain uses TRBV5-6 with TRBJ2-5; D remains unclear. Germline-derived CDR1 and CDR2 are SGHDT and YYEEEE. This CDR3 spans 13 amino acids. Trimming left V 1 base short and J 0 bases short, with 4 bases between.

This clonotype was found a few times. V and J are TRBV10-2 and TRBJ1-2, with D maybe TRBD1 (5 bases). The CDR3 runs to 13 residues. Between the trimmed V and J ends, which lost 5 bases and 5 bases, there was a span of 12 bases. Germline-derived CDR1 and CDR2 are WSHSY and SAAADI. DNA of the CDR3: TGCGCCAGCAGTCCGCAGGGACCTTATGGCTACACCTTC. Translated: CASSPQGPYGYTF.

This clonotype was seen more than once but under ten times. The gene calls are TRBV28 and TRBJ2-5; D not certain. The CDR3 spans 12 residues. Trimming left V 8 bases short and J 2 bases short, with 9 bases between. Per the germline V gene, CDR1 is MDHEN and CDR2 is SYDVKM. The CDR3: CASSGSQETQYF. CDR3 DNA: TGTGCCAGCTCAGGCAGTCAAGAGACCCAGTACTTC.

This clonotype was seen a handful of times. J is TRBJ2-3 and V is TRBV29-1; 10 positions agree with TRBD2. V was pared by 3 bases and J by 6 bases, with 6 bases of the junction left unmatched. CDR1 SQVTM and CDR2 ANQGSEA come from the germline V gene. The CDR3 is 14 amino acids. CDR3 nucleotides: TGCAGCGTTGAGGCTAGCGGGAGTTCGGATACGCAGTATTTT. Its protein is CSVEASGSSDTQYF.

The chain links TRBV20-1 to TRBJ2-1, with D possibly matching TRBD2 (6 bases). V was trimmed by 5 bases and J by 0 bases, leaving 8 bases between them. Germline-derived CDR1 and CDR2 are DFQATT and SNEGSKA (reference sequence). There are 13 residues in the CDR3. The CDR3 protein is CSALAVSYNEQFF. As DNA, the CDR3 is TGCAGTGCTTTAGCGGTCTCCTACAATGAGCAGTTCTTC.

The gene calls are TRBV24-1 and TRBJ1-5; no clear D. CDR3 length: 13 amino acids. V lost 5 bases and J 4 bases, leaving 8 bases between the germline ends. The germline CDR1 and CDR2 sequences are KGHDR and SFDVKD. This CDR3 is CATSGGWNQPQHF. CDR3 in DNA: TGTGCCACCAGTGGCGGTTGGAATCAGCCCCAGCATTTT.

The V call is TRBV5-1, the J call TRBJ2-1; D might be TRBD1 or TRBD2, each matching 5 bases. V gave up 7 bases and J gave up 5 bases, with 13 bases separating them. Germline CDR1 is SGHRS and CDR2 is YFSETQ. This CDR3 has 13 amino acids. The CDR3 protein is CASLRDPDNEQFF. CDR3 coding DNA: TGCGCCAGCTTACGGGACCCAGACAATGAGCAGTTCTTC.

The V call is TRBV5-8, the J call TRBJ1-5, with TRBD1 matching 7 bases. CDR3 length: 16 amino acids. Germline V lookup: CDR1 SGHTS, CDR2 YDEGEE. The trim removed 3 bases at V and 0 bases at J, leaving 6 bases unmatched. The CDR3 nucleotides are TGTGCCAGCAGCTCCCGGGACAGTCATAGCAATCAGCCCCAGCATTTT. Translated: CASSSRDSHSNQPQHF. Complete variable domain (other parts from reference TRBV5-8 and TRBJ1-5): EAGVTQSPTHLIKTRGQQATLRCSPISGHTSVYWYQQALGLGLQFLLWYDEGEERNRGNFPPRFSGRQFPNYSSELNVNALELEDSALYLCASSSRDSHSNQPQHFGDGTRLSIL.

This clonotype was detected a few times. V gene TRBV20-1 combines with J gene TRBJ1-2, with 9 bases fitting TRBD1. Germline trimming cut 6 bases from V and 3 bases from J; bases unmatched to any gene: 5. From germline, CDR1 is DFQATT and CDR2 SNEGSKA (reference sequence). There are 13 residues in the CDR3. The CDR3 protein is CSARTGDHYGYTF. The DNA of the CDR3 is TGCAGTGCCCGGACAGGGGACCACTATGGCTACACCTTC.

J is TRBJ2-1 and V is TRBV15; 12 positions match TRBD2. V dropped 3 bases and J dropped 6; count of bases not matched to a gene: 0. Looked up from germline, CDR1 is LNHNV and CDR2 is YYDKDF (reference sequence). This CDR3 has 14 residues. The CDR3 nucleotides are TGTGCCACCAGCAGGACTAGCGGGAGCAATGAGCAGTTCTTC. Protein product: CATSRTSGSNEQFF. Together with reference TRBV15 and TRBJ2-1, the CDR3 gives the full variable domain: DAMVIQNPRYQVTQFGKPVTLSCSQTLNHNVMYWYQQKSSQAPKLLFHYYDKDFNNEADTPDNFQSRRPNTSFCFLDIRSPGLGDTAMYLCATSRTSGSNEQFFGPGTRLTVL.

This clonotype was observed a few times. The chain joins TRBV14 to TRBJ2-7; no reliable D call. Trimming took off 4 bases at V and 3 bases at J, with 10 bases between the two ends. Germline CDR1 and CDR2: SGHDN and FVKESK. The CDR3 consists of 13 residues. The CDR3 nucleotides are TGTGCCAGCAGCCCCGCAGCACACTACGAGCAGTACTTC. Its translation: CASSPAAHYEQYF.

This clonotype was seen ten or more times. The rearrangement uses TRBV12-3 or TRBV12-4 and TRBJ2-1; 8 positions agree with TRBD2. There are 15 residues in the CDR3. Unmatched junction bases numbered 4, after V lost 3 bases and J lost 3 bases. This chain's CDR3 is CASSFTSGSYNEQFF. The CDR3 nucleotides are TGTGCCAGCAGTTTTACCAGCGGGAGCTACAATGAGCAGTTCTTC.

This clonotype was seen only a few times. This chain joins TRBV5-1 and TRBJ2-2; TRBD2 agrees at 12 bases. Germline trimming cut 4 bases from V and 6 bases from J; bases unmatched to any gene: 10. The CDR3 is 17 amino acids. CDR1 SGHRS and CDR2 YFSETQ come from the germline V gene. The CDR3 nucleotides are TGCGCCAGCAGCGCGCAACCTAGCGGGAGGGTTGCCGGGGAGCTGTTTTTT. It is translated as CASSAQPSGRVAGELFF.

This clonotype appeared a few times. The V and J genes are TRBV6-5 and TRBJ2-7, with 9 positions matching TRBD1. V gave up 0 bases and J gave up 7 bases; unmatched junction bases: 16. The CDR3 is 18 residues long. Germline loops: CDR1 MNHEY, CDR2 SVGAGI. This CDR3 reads CASSYSIHPGTGRMEQYF. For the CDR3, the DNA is TGTGCCAGCAGTTACTCGATTCACCCGGGGACAGGGAGGATGGAGCAGTACTTC.

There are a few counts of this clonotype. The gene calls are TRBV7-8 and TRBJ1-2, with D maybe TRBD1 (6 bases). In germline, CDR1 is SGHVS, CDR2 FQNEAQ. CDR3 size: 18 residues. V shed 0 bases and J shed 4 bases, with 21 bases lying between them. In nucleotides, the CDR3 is TGTGCCAGCAGCTTAGCGTGGGGTCAGGGGCTCGACACCTATGGCTACACCTTC. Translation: CASSLAWGQGLDTYGYTF.

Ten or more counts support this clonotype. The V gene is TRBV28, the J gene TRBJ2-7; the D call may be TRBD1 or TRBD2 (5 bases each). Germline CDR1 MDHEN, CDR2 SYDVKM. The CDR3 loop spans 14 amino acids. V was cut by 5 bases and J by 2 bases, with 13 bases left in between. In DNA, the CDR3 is TGTGCCAGCAGTCTCGTCGGGGCCCCCTACGAGCAGTACTTC. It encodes CASSLVGAPYEQYF.

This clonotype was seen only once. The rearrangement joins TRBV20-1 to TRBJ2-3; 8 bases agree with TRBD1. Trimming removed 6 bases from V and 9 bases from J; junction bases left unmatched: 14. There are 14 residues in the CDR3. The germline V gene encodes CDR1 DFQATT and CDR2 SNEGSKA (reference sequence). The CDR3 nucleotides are TGCAGTGCCGCAGACAGGGGCGGAGGAGGCACGCAGTATTTT. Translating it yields CSAADRGGGGTQYF.

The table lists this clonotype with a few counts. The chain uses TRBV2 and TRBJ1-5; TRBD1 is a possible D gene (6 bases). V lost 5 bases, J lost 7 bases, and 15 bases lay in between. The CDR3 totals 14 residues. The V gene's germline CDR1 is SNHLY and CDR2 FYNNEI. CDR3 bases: TGTGCCAGCAGTCCCTCGGGGGCACAACAGCCCCAGCATTTT. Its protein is CASSPSGAQQPQHF.

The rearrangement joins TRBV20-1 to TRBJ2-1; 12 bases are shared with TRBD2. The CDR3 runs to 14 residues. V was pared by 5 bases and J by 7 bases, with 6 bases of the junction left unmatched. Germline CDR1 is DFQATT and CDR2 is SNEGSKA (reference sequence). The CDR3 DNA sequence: TGCAGTGCTGCCGGACTAGCGGGATGGAATGAGCAGTTCTTC. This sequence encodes CSAAGLAGWNEQFF.

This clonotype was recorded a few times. The CDR3 coding sequence is TGCAGTGCAGCCCTTACGGGACGGCAAATCTACGAGCAGTACTTC. This sequence encodes CSAALTGRQIYEQYF. This rearrangement joins TRBV20-1 to TRBJ2-7; perhaps D is TRBD1 or TRBD2 (5 bases each). Per germline, CDR1 DFQATT and CDR2 SNEGSKA (reference sequence). V was shortened by 6 bases and J by 3 bases, with 21 bases between the two germline ends. CDR3 length: 15 amino acids.

The CDR3 DNA sequence: TGTGCCAGCAGCCCATACCCAGGGCTGGACTATGGCTACACCTTC. Protein sequence: CASSPYPGLDYGYTF. This chain links TRBV9 with TRBJ1-2; D is possibly TRBD1 (5 bases). Per the germline V gene, CDR1 is SGDLS and CDR2 is YYNGEE. The CDR3 is 15 residues long. V was cut by 4 bases and J by 3 bases, with 16 bases left in between. Full variable domain (outside the CDR3, taken from reference TRBV9 and TRBJ1-2): DSGVTQTPKHLITATGQRVTLRCSPRSGDLSVYWYQQSLDQGLQFLIQYYNGEERAKGNILERFSAQQFPDLHSELNLSSLELGDSALYFCASSPYPGLDYGYTFGSGTRLTVV.

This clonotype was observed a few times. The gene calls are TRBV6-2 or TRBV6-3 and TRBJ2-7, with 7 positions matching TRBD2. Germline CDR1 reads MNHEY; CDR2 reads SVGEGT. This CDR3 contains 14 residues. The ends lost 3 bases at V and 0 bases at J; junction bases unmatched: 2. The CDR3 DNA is TGTGCCAGCAGTTATCTAGCGGCCTCCTACGAGCAGTACTTC. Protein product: CASSYLAASYEQYF.

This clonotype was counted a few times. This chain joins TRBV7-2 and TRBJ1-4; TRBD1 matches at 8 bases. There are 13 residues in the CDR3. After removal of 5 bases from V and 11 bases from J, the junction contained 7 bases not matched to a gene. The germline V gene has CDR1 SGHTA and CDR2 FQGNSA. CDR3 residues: CASSPGQGGKLFF. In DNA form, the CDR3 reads TGTGCCAGCAGCCCCGGACAGGGTGGGAAACTGTTTTTT.

Written as DNA, the CDR3 is TGTGCCAGCAGCTTAGCGGGTCGAATCGGCGAGCAGTACTTC. Protein product: CASSLAGRIGEQYF. This chain links TRBV7-2 with TRBJ2-7, with D uncertain. Germline CDR1 is SGHTA and CDR2 is FQGNSA. The CDR3 is 14 residues long. V lost 0 bases and J lost 6, with 12 bases in between. The full variable domain, completed using reference TRBV7-2 and TRBJ2-7, is GAGVSQSPSNKVTEKGKDVELRCDPISGHTALYWYRQSLGQGLEFLIYFQGNSAPDKSGLPSDRFSAERTGGSVSTLTIQRTQQEDSAVYLCASSLAGRIGEQYFGPGTRLTVT.

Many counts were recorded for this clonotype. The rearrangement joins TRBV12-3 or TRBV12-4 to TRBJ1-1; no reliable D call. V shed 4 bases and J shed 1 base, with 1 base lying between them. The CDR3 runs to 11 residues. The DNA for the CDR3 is TGTGCCAGCAGTTCGAACACTGAAGCTTTCTTT. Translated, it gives CASSSNTEAFF.

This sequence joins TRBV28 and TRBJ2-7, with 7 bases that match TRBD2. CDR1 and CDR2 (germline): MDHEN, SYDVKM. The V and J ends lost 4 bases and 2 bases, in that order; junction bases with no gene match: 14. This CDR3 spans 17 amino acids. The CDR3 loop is CASSSPGGTLSPYEQYF. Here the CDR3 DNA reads TGTGCCAGCAGTTCCCCCGGGGGGACCTTATCCCCCTACGAGCAGTACTTC.

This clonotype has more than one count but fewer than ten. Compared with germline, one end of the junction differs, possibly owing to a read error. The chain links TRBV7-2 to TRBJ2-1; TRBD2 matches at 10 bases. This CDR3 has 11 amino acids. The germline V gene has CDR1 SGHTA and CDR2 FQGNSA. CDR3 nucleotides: TGTGCCAGCAGCGAGGGGACTAGCGAACCCTTC. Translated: CASSEGTSEPF.

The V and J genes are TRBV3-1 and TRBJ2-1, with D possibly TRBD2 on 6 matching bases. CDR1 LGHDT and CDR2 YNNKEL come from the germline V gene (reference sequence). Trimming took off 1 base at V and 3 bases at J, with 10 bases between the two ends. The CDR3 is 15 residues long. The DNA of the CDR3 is TGTGCCAGCAGCCAAGCGGGAGTAAGCTACAATGAGCAGTTCTTC. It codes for CASSQAGVSYNEQFF.